What follows are 10 T cell receptor beta chains derived from one specimen sequenced in a study of T cells in women clearing cervical HPV infection. Repertoires were generated with immunoSEQ multiplex PCR, while TCRdb's copy carries only in-frame clones and drops some. The repertoire table contains some 46,000 clones. Specimen: blood buffy coat. Source of these receptors: a woman between 18 and 70 years old with a cervical HPV16 infection that either progressed to CIN3+ or cleared (not recorded which).

Turning to this clone: The read terminates 3 residues before the CDR3 end, so the remaining end is supplied by the germline J gene. The chain employs TRBV19 and TRBJ2-2; 7 bases line up with TRBD1. Germline loops: CDR1 LNHDA, CDR2 SQIVND (reference sequence). J was trimmed by 1 base and V by 5 bases; bases with no gene match: 7. The CDR3 is 16 amino acids. The CDR3 loop is CASSSAGTVNTGELFF. The DNA read from the CDR3 is TGTGCCAGTAGTTCCGCCGGGACAGTGAACACCGGGGAG.

As concerns this clone: The read ends 3 residues before the CDR3 terminus; that terminus is restored from the germline J gene. Other nucleotide sequences from this sample produce the same CDR3. The chain has TRBV2 and TRBJ2-5, with 12 bases matching TRBD1. The V segment lost 9 bases and the J segment 1 base; nucleotides outside the gene matches: 6. Germline V gene data show CDR1 as SNHLY and CDR2 as FYNNEI. The length of the CDR3 is 15 residues. CDR3 DNA (partial): TGTGCCAGTAGTCGGGACAGGGGGCCCCAAGAGACC. Translating gives CASSRDRGPQET. The whole CDR3 protein is CASSRDRGPQETQYF.

About this clone itself: Read sequence stops 3 residues before the CDR3 end, and the germline J gene provides the missing end. The chain joins TRBV7-6 to TRBJ2-2; a possible D gene is TRBD1 (5 bases). The CDR3 contains 17 residues. Germline-derived CDR1 and CDR2 are SGHVS and FNYEAQ. The CDR3 DNA, read in part, is TGTGCCAGCAGCTTAGGCGGTGGTGGGGCTGGGGCCAACGTG. Amino acid sequence: CASSLGGGGAGANV. The CDR3 as a whole reads CASSLGGGGAGANVLFF.

Turning to this clone: The CDR3 extends 3 residues past the end of the read, so its final part is completed from the germline J gene. The J gene is TRBJ2-7, the V gene TRBV6-1, with 11 bases matching TRBD2. V trimming: 3 bases; J trimming: 0 bases; junction bases outside the gene matches: 1. Germline V gene data show CDR1 as MNHNS and CDR2 as SASEGT. The CDR3 covers 15 residues. CDR3 region: CASSETSGASYEQYF. CDR3 DNA (partial): TGTGCCAGCAGTGAGACTAGCGGGGCCTCCTACGAG.

Regarding this clone: The sequence runs out 3 residues before the end of the CDR3; the remainder is reconstructed from the germline J gene. The V call is TRBV18, the J call TRBJ2-3, with 7 bases that match TRBD1. In germline, CDR1 is KGHSH, CDR2 LQKENI. The CDR3 runs to 14 residues. The DNA read from the CDR3 is TGTGCCAGCTCACCACCGTACAGGGGAGAGACG. Translation: CASSPPYRGET. The full CDR3 reads CASSPPYRGETQYF.

With regard to this clone: The read halts 3 residues ahead of the CDR3 end, with the missing end drawn from the germline J gene. This chain uses TRBV30 with TRBJ1-1, with 9 bases matching TRBD1. V dropped 4 bases and J dropped 2; count of bases not matched to a gene: 8. The germline gives CDR1 GTSNPN, CDR2 SVGIG (reference sequence). This CDR3 is built from 15 residues. CDR3 protein: CAWNRDRAGNTEAFF. CDR3 DNA, as far as it was read: TGTGCCTGGAATCGGGACAGGGCGGGCAACACTGAA.

A remark on this clone: The missing CDR3 end, 3 residues past where the read stops, is filled in from the germline J gene. The rearrangement uses TRBV7-9 and TRBJ1-2, with TRBD1 matching 9 bases. Trimming took 11 bases from V and 6 from J; bases not matched to a gene: 10. The germline CDR1 and CDR2 sequences are SEHNR and FQNEAQ (reference sequence). This CDR3 is built from 13 residues. CDR3 loop: CAVEDRGIDGYTF. The sequenced CDR3 bases are TGTGCCGTCGAGGACAGGGGTATCGATGGC.

To note about this clone: The read ends 3 residues before the CDR3 terminus; that terminus is restored from the germline J gene. This sequence joins TRBV2 and TRBJ1-6; D is unresolved. Germline V CDR1 and CDR2: SNHLY, FYNNEI. V was cut by 8 bases and J by 1 base, with 12 bases left in between. CDR3 length: 15 residues. The sequenced part of the CDR3 DNA is TGTGCCAGCCTGGGTTCCGGGTCCTATAATTCACCC. This encodes CASLGSGSYNSP. The full CDR3 sequence reads CASLGSGSYNSPLHF.

Of note for this clone: The DNA ends 3 residues before the CDR3 does, and the rest of the CDR3 is filled in from the germline J gene. The chain carries TRBV18 and TRBJ1-2; TRBD1 is a possible D gene (5 bases). CDR1 KGHSH and CDR2 LQKENI come from the germline V gene. CDR3 length: 14 amino acids. The sequenced part of the CDR3 DNA is TGTGCCAGCACCCCGGCTGGGGGGTTAGAGACC. This sequence encodes CASTPAGGLET. The whole CDR3 region reads CASTPAGGLETYTF.

Points on this clone: The CDR3 end falls 3 residues outside the read, so it is completed with the germline J gene. The gene calls are TRBV5-4 and TRBJ1-1; D is possibly TRBD1 (6 bases). The V gene's germline CDR1 is SGHNT and CDR2 YYREEE (reference sequence). The CDR3 has 13 amino acids. V lost 3 bases and J lost 7, with 13 bases in between. The CDR3 here is CASSYRDQNEAFF. CDR3 DNA (partial): TGTGCCAGCAGCTACAGGGATCAGAATGAA.